The 7 T cell receptor beta chains reported below all come from one sample, sequenced in a study of blood T cells in healthy people across ages. Using a J-beta primer mix together with a sample-barcoded 5' primer, a second PCR was run for roughly 6 to 11 cycles. TCRdb reprocessed the 5' RACE reads with MiXCR, giving one entry per CDR3 protein. The repertoire has approximately 290,000 distinct CDR3 sequences, 27% of them found once; the top ten carry over 25%. The sequenced material came from blood. The origin of the receptors is a woman aged 70 to 79 in good health.

This clonotype was picked up a small number of times. The germline gene is not matched at one end of the junction; a read error may be the cause. The V gene is TRBV7-2, the J gene TRBJ2-5; no definite D call. Looked up from germline, CDR1 is SGHTA and CDR2 is FQGNSA. The CDR3 spans 15 residues. The CDR3: CASSLYPANQEAQYF. The CDR3 DNA reads as TGTGCCAGCAGCTTATATCCCGCCAACCAAGAGGCCCAGTACTTC.

The chain couples TRBV7-9 to TRBJ2-1, with TRBD2 identical over 10 bases. Germline V CDR1 and CDR2: SEHNR, FQNEAQ (reference sequence). This CDR3 region has 14 residues. Trimming removed 5 bases from V and 8 bases from J; junction bases left unmatched: 6. CDR3 DNA sequence: TGTGCCAGCAGCCCAGGACTAGCGGCAGATGAGCAGTTCTTC. Amino acids: CASSPGLAADEQFF.

The V and J genes are TRBV29-1 and TRBJ1-4; 8 bases match TRBD1. V dropped 6 bases and J dropped 3; count of bases not matched to a gene: 6. This CDR3 region has 14 residues. Germline loops: CDR1 SQVTM, CDR2 ANQGSEA. In nucleotides, the CDR3 is TGCAGCGTCTCTCAGGGGGCGGCTAATGAAAAACTGTTTTTT. It translates to CSVSQGAANEKLFF.

This clonotype has ten or more counts. The chain carries TRBV29-1 and TRBJ1-4; D not resolved. Trimming took 7 bases from V and 4 from J, leaving 4 bases between them. The germline gives CDR1 SQVTM, CDR2 ANQGSEA. The CDR3 is made up of 10 amino acids. CDR3 DNA: TGCAGCGCTCTTAATGAAAAACTGTTTTTT. Protein product: CSALNEKLFF.

This clonotype was recorded a few times. CDR3 sequence (DNA): TGTGCCAGTAGTATGGCCAGCCATGAGCAGTTCTTC. It yields the protein CASSMASHEQFF. The V gene is TRBV19, the J gene TRBJ2-5, with no clear D. The end of the DNA is better explained by TRBJ2-1, so the J call may be wrong. Germline V lookup: CDR1 LNHDA, CDR2 SQIVND (reference sequence). The CDR3 loop spans 12 amino acids.

The chain is built from TRBV24-1 and TRBJ2-5; 7 positions agree with TRBD2. Germline values: CDR1 KGHDR, CDR2 SFDVKD. With V trimmed by 3 bases and J by 5 bases, 8 bases remained unmatched. The CDR3 extends over 15 amino acids. This CDR3 reads CATSDMTSPGETQYF. Here the CDR3 DNA reads TGTGCCACCAGTGATATGACTAGCCCTGGGGAGACCCAGTACTTC.

The CDR3 sequence is CASSPNGAFQPQHF. The CDR3 DNA follows: TGTGCCAGCAGCCCAAATGGGGCTTTTCAGCCCCAGCATTTT. This sequence joins TRBV7-2 and TRBJ1-5, with a tentative D call TRBD1 (5 bases). The CDR3 is 14 amino acids. Germline V gene lookup returns CDR1 SGHTA and CDR2 FQGNSA. The V end was cut by 5 bases, the J end by 6 bases, with 14 bases between.